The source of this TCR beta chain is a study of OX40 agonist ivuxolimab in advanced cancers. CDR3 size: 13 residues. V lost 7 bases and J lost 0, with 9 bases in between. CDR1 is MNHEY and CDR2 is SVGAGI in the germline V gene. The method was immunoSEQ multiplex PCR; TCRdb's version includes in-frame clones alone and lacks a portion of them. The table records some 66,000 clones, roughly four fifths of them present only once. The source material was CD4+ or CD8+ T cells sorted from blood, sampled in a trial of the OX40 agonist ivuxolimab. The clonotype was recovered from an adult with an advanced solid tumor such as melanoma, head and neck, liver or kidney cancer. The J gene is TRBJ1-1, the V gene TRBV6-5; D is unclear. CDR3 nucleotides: TGTGCCAGCAAGCAGTTATTGAACACTGAAGCTTTCTTT. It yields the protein CASKQLLNTEAFF.